A single sample gave rise to the 25 T cell receptor beta chains below, sequenced in a study of CD8+CD57+ T cells in acquired aplastic anemia. CD8+CD57+ cell expansion, shown by flow cytometry, had occurred in the patients selected for sequencing. TCR beta VDJ combinations and CDR3 sequences were profiled from genomic DNA. MiXCR was run by TCRdb on the reads, yielding one entry per CDR3 protein. The sample contains some 180,000 distinct CDR3 sequences, roughly 63% of which appear only once. Material: sorted CD4+, CD8+, or CD8+CD57+ T cells (not recorded which) from PBMCs. All receptors derive from a human donor with aplastic anemia.

The rearrangement uses TRBV7-2 and TRBJ2-4, with TRBD2 identical over 9 bases. J lost 8 bases, V lost 7 bases, and 9 bases had no gene match. Germline V CDR1 and CDR2: SGHTA, FQGNSA. The CDR3 covers 14 residues. The CDR3 DNA reads TGTGCCAGCACCCCTAGCGGGGCACCGGACATTCAGTACTTC. Translation gives CASTPSGAPDIQYF.

The V gene is TRBV7-6, the J gene TRBJ2-7; a possible D gene is TRBD1 (7 bases). The germline V and J ends were trimmed by 6 bases and 11 bases, with 17 bases remaining between them. The CDR3 sequence is 12 residues long. Germline lookup yields CDR1 SGHVS and CDR2 FNYEAQ. The CDR3 region is CASRNSRGVEYF. The CDR3 DNA follows: TGTGCCAGCAGAAATAGCAGGGGGGTTGAGTACTTC.

This clonotype came up many times. The V gene is TRBV3-1, the J gene TRBJ2-1, with a tentative D call TRBD2 (6 bases). V gave up 0 bases and J gave up 5 bases, with 11 bases separating them. The CDR3 loop spans 15 amino acids. Per germline, CDR1 LGHDT and CDR2 YNNKEL (reference sequence). The CDR3 sequence is CASSQDRRGHNEQFF. The CDR3 bases are TGTGCCAGCAGCCAAGATCGGCGGGGACACAATGAGCAGTTCTTC.

The chain employs TRBV7-2 and TRBJ2-1, with 8 bases identical to TRBD2. The CDR3 sequence is 15 residues long. CDR1 and CDR2 (germline): SGHTA, FQGNSA. With 5 bases clipped from V and 8 bases from J, the junction kept 11 bases outside the gene matches. CDR3 coding DNA: TGTGCCAGCAGCCAGACAGCGGGGGTTGTCCATGAGCAGTTCTTC. Protein sequence: CASSQTAGVVHEQFF.

There are a few counts of this clonotype. The chain is built from TRBV7-9 and TRBJ1-1, with TRBD1 matching 8 bases. The CDR3 spans 15 residues. The ends lost 4 bases at V and 1 base at J; junction bases unmatched: 5. Germline assignment: CDR1 SEHNR and CDR2 FQNEAQ (reference sequence). In DNA, the CDR3 is TGTGCCAGCAGCTCCACCGGGACAGGGAACACTGAAGCTTTCTTT. Protein sequence: CASSSTGTGNTEAFF. Full variable domain (outside the CDR3, taken from reference TRBV7-9 and TRBJ1-1): DTGVSQNPRHKITKRGQNVTFRCDPISEHNRLYWYRQTLGQGPEFLTYFQNEAQLEKSRLLSDRFSAERPKGSFSTLEIQRTEQGDSAMYLCASSSTGTGNTEAFFGQGTRLTVV.

This chain joins TRBV19 and TRBJ2-5; the match to TRBD1 covers 9 bases. The junction had 4 bases not matched to a gene; V was cut back by 3 bases and J by 2 bases. The germline V gene encodes CDR1 LNHDA and CDR2 SQIVND (reference sequence). The CDR3 extends over 15 amino acids. CDR3 DNA sequence: TGTGCCAGTAGTATGGGGACAGGGTATCAAGAGACCCAGTACTTC. Translating gives CASSMGTGYQETQYF.

This clonotype occurred once. A junction boundary mismatches the germline segment, possibly from a read error. Written as DNA, the CDR3 is TGTGCCAGTAGTATTTTGGGGGGAACTCAAGAGGCCCAGTACTTC. It codes for CASSILGGTQEAQYF. The chain links TRBV19 to TRBJ2-5, with D possibly being TRBD2 (6 bases). Germline assignment: CDR1 LNHDA and CDR2 SQIVND (reference sequence). The CDR3 loop spans 15 amino acids.

This chain connects TRBV10-3 to TRBJ2-7; no clear D. Looked up from germline, CDR1 is ENHRY and CDR2 is SYGVKD. The CDR3 loop spans 13 amino acids. V lost 3 bases, J lost 1 base, and 7 bases lay in between. The CDR3 spells CAISDSVSYEQYF. For the CDR3, the DNA is TGTGCCATCAGTGATTCAGTTTCCTACGAGCAGTACTTC.

The rearrangement links TRBV5-1 to TRBJ2-1; 11 nucleotides agree with TRBD2. This CDR3 spans 16 amino acids. J gave up 5 bases and V 2 bases, and 6 bases lay outside the gene matches. In germline, CDR1 is SGHRS, CDR2 YFSETQ. This CDR3 is CASSLSGTSGHNEQFF. DNA for the CDR3: TGCGCCAGCAGCTTATCTGGGACTAGCGGACACAATGAGCAGTTCTTC.

The J gene is TRBJ2-5, the V gene TRBV7-8; TRBD2 might be the D (6 bases). Germline V CDR1 and CDR2: SGHVS, FQNEAQ. This CDR3 has 14 residues. Trimming left V 2 bases short and J 5 bases short, with 12 bases between. The CDR3: CASSLIAEGETQYF. CDR3 nucleotides: TGTGCCAGCAGCTTAATAGCGGAAGGGGAGACCCAGTACTTC. Full variable domain (rest looked up from reference TRBV7-8 and TRBJ2-5): GAGVSQSPRYKVAKRGQDVALRCDPISGHVSLFWYQQALGQGPEFLTYFQNEAQLDKSGLPSDRFFAERPEGSVSTLKIQRTQQEDSAVYLCASSLIAEGETQYFGPGTRLLVL.

This rearrangement joins TRBV5-5 to TRBJ2-3; TRBD1 agrees at 10 bases. Germline CDR1 and CDR2: SGHKS and YYEKEE (reference sequence). The CDR3 extends over 16 amino acids. V was pared by 3 bases and J by 3 bases, with 7 bases of the junction left unmatched. CDR3 region: CASSYYGTGETDTQYF. The CDR3 region has the DNA TGTGCCAGCAGCTACTATGGGACAGGGGAGACAGATACGCAGTATTTT.

This clonotype occurred once. The V and J genes are TRBV19 and TRBJ1-2; possibly TRBD1 for D (5 bases). Deletions cut 7 bases from V and 3 bases from J, with 15 bases between. From germline, CDR1 is LNHDA and CDR2 SQIVND (reference sequence). CDR3 size: 14 residues. The CDR3 region has the DNA TGTGCCAGTACCGTCAAGGGGTCGGACTATGGCTACACCTTC. It encodes CASTVKGSDYGYTF.

In the case of this clonotype: Mismatch with germline at one junction end may stem from a read error. The genes are TRBV7-9 and TRBJ2-2; 11 nucleotides align to TRBD2. Germline V lookup: CDR1 SEHNR, CDR2 FQNEAQ (reference sequence). This CDR3 has 15 residues. CDR3 DNA sequence: TGCGCCAGCAGCCCGACTAGCGGGGTTGCCGGGGAGCTGTTTTTT. It translates to CASSPTSGVAGELFF.

The chain employs TRBV20-1 and TRBJ2-3; TRBD1 matches 10 bases. Germline V lookup: CDR1 DFQATT, CDR2 SNEGSKA (reference sequence). The CDR3 consists of 13 residues. Trimming cost V 7 bases and J 5 bases; bases outside gene matches: 6. CDR3 sequence reads: CSVLGQGGDTQYF. The CDR3 nucleotides are TGCAGTGTCCTCGGACAGGGGGGAGATACGCAGTATTTT.

This chain links TRBV2 with TRBJ1-6; maybe TRBD1 (6 bases). From germline, CDR1 is SNHLY and CDR2 FYNNEI. The CDR3 spans 14 residues. Trimming shortened V by 7 bases and J by 7 bases, and 14 bases separated the two germline ends. The CDR3 nucleotides are TGTGCCAGCATTTTACAGGGAATCAATTCACCCCTCCACTTT. Translated, it gives CASILQGINSPLHF.

The chain links TRBV5-8 to TRBJ1-4; D uncertain. With 4 bases removed from V and 0 bases from J, the gap between germline ends came to 13 bases. The length of the CDR3 is 16 residues. Germline CDR1 is SGHTS and CDR2 is YDEGEE. The CDR3 sequence: CASSPGSTATNEKLFF. CDR3 in DNA: TGTGCCAGCAGCCCCGGGTCTACCGCAACTAATGAAAAACTGTTTTTT. The full variable domain, with the rest looked up from reference TRBV5-8 and TRBJ1-4, is EAGVTQSPTHLIKTRGQQATLRCSPISGHTSVYWYQQALGLGLQFLLWYDEGEERNRGNFPPRFSGRQFPNYSSELNVNALELEDSALYLCASSPGSTATNEKLFFGSGTQLSVL.

The rearrangement joins TRBV7-2 to TRBJ2-7; 7 nucleotides agree with TRBD1. The CDR3 runs 14 residues. V dropped 1 base and J dropped 4; count of bases not matched to a gene: 4. In germline, CDR1 is SGHTA, CDR2 FQGNSA. CDR3 sequence (DNA): TGTGCCAGCAGCTTAGGACAGGGAGTATACGAGCAGTACTTC. Protein product: CASSLGQGVYEQYF.

This clonotype was seen only a few times. The chain combines TRBV7-9 with TRBJ1-4; 7 bases are shared with TRBD1. Germline V CDR1 and CDR2: SEHNR, FQNEAQ (reference sequence). V was clipped by 4 bases and J by 8 bases; unmatched bases: 7. The CDR3 length is 14 residues. The CDR3 spells CASSSSQGWEKLFF. CDR3 sequence (DNA): TGTGCCAGCAGCTCATCACAGGGGTGGGAAAAACTGTTTTTT.

The rearrangement joins TRBV2 to TRBJ2-2; no definite D call. The V and J ends lost 7 bases and 2 bases respectively, with 11 bases between them. CDR1 and CDR2 (germline): SNHLY, FYNNEI. The CDR3 consists of 14 residues. The CDR3 bases are TGTGCCAGCATAGGGCAGTCCAACACCGGGGAGCTGTTTTTT. It encodes CASIGQSNTGELFF. Filled out from reference TRBV2 and TRBJ2-2, the complete variable domain reads EPEVTQTPSHQVTQMGQEVILRCVPISNHLYFYWYRQILGQKVEFLVSFYNNEISEKSEIFDDQFSVERPDGSNFTLKIRSTKLEDSAMYFCASIGQSNTGELFFGEGSRLTVL.

This clonotype was picked up many times. V gene TRBV20-1 combines with J gene TRBJ1-1, with TRBD1 identical over 8 bases. The germline gives CDR1 DFQATT, CDR2 SNEGSKA (reference sequence). V was pared by 3 bases and J by 0 bases, with 12 bases of the junction left unmatched. The CDR3 loop spans 17 amino acids. In DNA, the CDR3 is TGCAGTGCTAGCAGAGATTTGAGGACAGGGCTGAACACTGAAGCTTTCTTT. Its translation is CSASRDLRTGLNTEAFF.

The V gene is TRBV24-1, the J gene TRBJ2-7; D possibly matches TRBD1 or TRBD2 (5 bases each). CDR1 is KGHDR, CDR2 SFDVKD, per germline. The CDR3 is made up of 15 amino acids. V was cut by 4 bases and J by 2 bases, with 14 bases left in between. CDR3 protein: CATSDPQGPPYEQYF. CDR3 nucleotide sequence: TGTGCCACCAGTGACCCCCAGGGACCACCCTACGAGCAGTACTTC.

The rearrangement links TRBV7-9 to TRBJ1-1; D uncertain. The CDR3 sequence is 14 residues long. CDR1 is SEHNR and CDR2 is FQNEAQ in the germline V gene (reference sequence). The V and J ends lost 7 bases and 5 bases respectively, with 17 bases between them. CDR3 in DNA: TGTGCCAGCATGGTCTTAGCCACACCGACTGAAGCTTTCTTT. Protein sequence: CASMVLATPTEAFF.

The V call is TRBV9, the J call TRBJ1-2; tentative D call: TRBD1 (6 bases). Per germline, CDR1 SGDLS and CDR2 YYNGEE. Trimming left V 5 bases short and J 7 bases short, with 18 bases between. This CDR3 has 14 amino acids. The CDR3 loop reads CASRDSPGVGGYTF. The CDR3 DNA is TGTGCCAGCAGAGATAGTCCAGGGGTCGGTGGCTACACCTTC.

This chain uses TRBV7-9 with TRBJ2-7; D possibly corresponds to TRBD1 (8 bases). Deletions cut 8 bases from V and 3 bases from J, with 17 bases between. The CDR3 is 14 residues long. The germline V gene has CDR1 SEHNR and CDR2 FQNEAQ (reference sequence). CDR3 region: CASGGGQAIYEQYF. CDR3 nucleotides: TGTGCCAGCGGGGGGGGACAGGCGATCTACGAGCAGTACTTC. Full variable domain (remainder filled in from reference TRBV7-9 and TRBJ2-7): DTGVSQNPRHKITKRGQNVTFRCDPISEHNRLYWYRQTLGQGPEFLTYFQNEAQLEKSRLLSDRFSAERPKGSFSTLEIQRTEQGDSAMYLCASGGGQAIYEQYFGPGTRLTVT.

The rearrangement joins TRBV7-2 to TRBJ2-5; 8 nucleotides line up with TRBD1. V shed 2 bases and J 5 bases; nucleotides not matched to a gene: 7. The CDR3 spans 15 residues. Germline CDR1 and CDR2: SGHTA and FQGNSA. The CDR3 nucleotides are TGTGCCAGCAGCTTAATGGACAGGGTTGTGGAGACCCAGTACTTC. Protein: CASSLMDRVVETQYF.